One and the same sample provided the 27 T cell receptor beta chains below, sequenced in a study of blood T cell repertoires in COVID-19. The data were produced by immunoSEQ multiplex PCR, yet TCRdb's version contains in-frame clones alone and is incomplete. The data show 55,000 to 80,000 clones, around 80% seen once. Sequencing was performed on peripheral blood. Receptor source: a man in his sixties with acute or convalescent COVID-19.

The gene calls are TRBV27 and TRBJ2-2; 11 positions agree with TRBD2. V trimming: 4 bases; J trimming: 4 bases; junction bases outside the gene matches: 11. CDR1 and CDR2 (germline): MNHEY, SMNVEV (reference sequence). CDR3 length equals 18 residues. The CDR3 DNA reads as TGTGCCAGCAGTTCCCCTCCACTAGCGGGAGTAGGCACCGGGGAGCTGTTTTTT. Translation: CASSSPPLAGVGTGELFF.

The genes are TRBV2 and TRBJ2-7, with 9 bases that match TRBD1. The germline V gene has CDR1 SNHLY and CDR2 FYNNEI. The J segment lost 4 bases and the V segment lost 7 bases, leaving 17 bases of the junction unmatched. The CDR3 totals 17 residues. The CDR3 reads CASMGGQGTPGWYEQYF. CDR3 DNA: TGTGCCAGCATGGGGGGACAGGGTACTCCTGGTTGGTACGAGCAGTACTTC.

The rearrangement joins TRBV7-2 to TRBJ2-1; D is unresolved. Germline CDR1 is SGHTA and CDR2 is FQGNSA. This CDR3 has 15 residues. The V end was cut by 5 bases, the J end by 4 bases, with 15 bases between. The CDR3 region has the DNA TGTGCCAGCAGCCCGAGTATGAGAAAATACAATGAGCAGTTCTTC. Translated, it gives CASSPSMRKYNEQFF.

The chain is built from TRBV7-6 and TRBJ1-4; D unclear. CDR1 SGHVS and CDR2 FNYEAQ come from the germline V gene. With 3 bases removed from V and 2 bases from J, the gap between germline ends came to 10 bases. This CDR3 contains 15 residues. CDR3 bases: TGTGCCAGCAGCTTTACGGCGGGTACTAATGAAAAACTGTTTTTT. This translates into CASSFTAGTNEKLFF.

The chain links TRBV27 to TRBJ1-2, with a tentative D call TRBD1 (6 bases). CDR1 and CDR2 (germline): MNHEY, SMNVEV (reference sequence). V gave up 2 bases and J gave up 5 bases, with 9 bases separating them. This CDR3 is 13 amino acids long. The CDR3 loop is CASSLTRGYGYTF. The DNA of the CDR3 is TGTGCCAGCAGTTTAACCAGGGGATATGGCTACACCTTC.

The chain couples TRBV5-8 to TRBJ2-5; D is possibly TRBD1 (6 bases). Trimming cost V 1 base and J 0 bases, with 10 bases left between them. The CDR3 is made up of 15 amino acids. Germline CDR1 reads SGHTS; CDR2 reads YDEGEE. CDR3 sequence: CASSLWGRNQETQYF. DNA of the CDR3: TGTGCCAGCAGCTTGTGGGGGCGAAACCAAGAGACCCAGTACTTC. Full variable domain (rest looked up from reference TRBV5-8 and TRBJ2-5): EAGVTQSPTHLIKTRGQQATLRCSPISGHTSVYWYQQALGLGLQFLLWYDEGEERNRGNFPPRFSGRQFPNYSSELNVNALELEDSALYLCASSLWGRNQETQYFGPGTRLLVL.

V and J are TRBV3-1 (or the pseudogene TRBV3-2) and TRBJ2-7; 8 nucleotides match TRBD2. The germline CDR1 and CDR2 sequences are LGHDT and YNNKEL (reference sequence). The CDR3 totals 16 residues. Trimming took 2 bases from V and 5 from J; bases not matched to a gene: 11. The CDR3 spells CASSQSRSGSGNEQYF. The DNA of the CDR3 is TGTGCCAGCAGCCAATCACGAAGCGGGAGCGGAAACGAGCAGTACTTC.

The sample holds a few counts of this clone. The V gene is TRBV2, the J gene TRBJ1-5; the D is unclear. The ends were cut back, 8 bases at V and 4 bases at J, with 18 bases in the middle. Germline V gene lookup returns CDR1 SNHLY and CDR2 FYNNEI. The CDR3 has 15 residues. CDR3 sequence reads: CASAGEREGNQPQHF. The CDR3 coding sequence is TGTGCCAGCGCCGGCGAGAGGGAAGGAAATCAGCCCCAGCATTTT.

CDR3 in amino acids: CATSDRTGQETQYF. CDR3 sequence (DNA): TGTGCCACCAGTGATAGAACGGGCCAAGAGACCCAGTACTTC. The chain is built from TRBV24-1 and TRBJ2-5, with D hard to call. With 3 bases removed from V and 1 base from J, the gap between germline ends came to 8 bases. The CDR3 has 14 residues. Germline V lookup: CDR1 KGHDR, CDR2 SFDVKD.

The chain has TRBV6-1 and TRBJ2-3, with a weak D call TRBD1 (6 bases). Trimming removed 3 bases from V and 2 bases from J, with 9 bases in between. The CDR3 loop spans 14 amino acids. CDR1 MNHNS and CDR2 SASEGT come from the germline V gene. The CDR3 DNA sequence: TGTGCCAGCAGTGATGGACAGTCCACAGATACGCAGTATTTT. It is translated as CASSDGQSTDTQYF.

This chain connects TRBV19 to TRBJ1-2; TRBD1 aligns across 9 bases. Germline-derived CDR1 and CDR2 are LNHDA and SQIVND (reference sequence). V shed 7 bases, J shed 4 bases, and the junction held 19 bases outside the gene matches. This CDR3 contains 18 residues. This CDR3 reads CASTQTPGQGSVIYGYTF. CDR3 DNA: TGTGCCAGTACCCAGACACCGGGACAGGGAAGTGTAATCTATGGCTACACCTTC.

J is TRBJ1-5 and V is TRBV2; 8 bases match TRBD1. CDR3 length: 13 amino acids. Germline CDR1 and CDR2: SNHLY and FYNNEI. The junction had 7 bases not matched to a gene; V was cut back by 8 bases and J by 7 bases. CDR3 sequence: CASAGGLKQPQHF. The CDR3 DNA sequence: TGTGCCAGCGCAGGGGGCTTGAAACAGCCCCAGCATTTT.

The rearrangement links TRBV18 to TRBJ2-7; 11 nucleotides match TRBD1. CDR3 size: 17 residues. The germline V gene encodes CDR1 KGHSH and CDR2 LQKENI. The junction had 17 bases not matched to a gene; V was cut back by 6 bases and J by 7 bases. Here the CDR3 DNA reads TGTGCCAGCTCTCAAGGACAGGGGGCGTCAGGGGCCGGGGAGCAGTACTTC. Protein product: CASSQGQGASGAGEQYF.

The J gene is TRBJ1-5, the V gene TRBV5-1; D is possibly TRBD1 (5 bases). Trimming stripped 1 base from V and 7 bases from J, with 12 bases between. Germline loops: CDR1 SGHRS, CDR2 YFSETQ. The CDR3 loop spans 14 amino acids. DNA for the CDR3: TGCGCCAGCAGCTTGAACGGGGGGGGACAGCCCCAGCATTTT. It specifies CASSLNGGGQPQHF.

This clone was detected only a few times. The chain carries TRBV18 and TRBJ2-3; weak D call: TRBD1 (6 bases). CDR1 is KGHSH and CDR2 is LQKENI in the germline V gene. CDR3 length: 16 amino acids. Trimming left V 2 bases short and J 2 bases short, with 14 bases between. CDR3: CASSPYLQGSTDTQYF. CDR3 DNA sequence: TGTGCCAGCTCACCATATCTACAGGGCTCCACAGATACGCAGTATTTT.

The chain joins TRBV9 to TRBJ2-7; the D is unclear. V was shortened by 4 bases and J by 5 bases, with 13 bases between the two germline ends. Germline V gene data show CDR1 as SGDLS and CDR2 as YYNGEE. The CDR3 consists of 13 residues. CDR3 sequence (DNA): TGTGCCAGCAGCCCCGCGGTGGGTCACGAGCAGTACTTC. Its translation: CASSPAVGHEQYF.

The chain uses TRBV11-2 and TRBJ2-7; maybe TRBD2 (6 bases). This CDR3 contains 15 residues. V dropped 4 bases and J dropped 5 bases, with 18 bases sitting between them. Germline assignment: CDR1 SGHAT and CDR2 FQNNGV. The CDR3 reads CASSSRSGPVDEQYF. CDR3 nucleotides: TGTGCCAGCAGCTCCCGTAGCGGTCCCGTAGACGAGCAGTACTTC.

The J gene is TRBJ2-7, the V gene TRBV7-2; 9 bases align to TRBD1. With 5 bases clipped from V and 3 bases from J, the junction kept 5 bases outside the gene matches. The length of the CDR3 is 14 residues. Germline V gene lookup returns CDR1 SGHTA and CDR2 FQGNSA. The CDR3 reads CASSPGQGGYEQYF. The CDR3 DNA is TGTGCCAGCAGCCCGGGACAGGGAGGCTACGAGCAGTACTTC.

This chain connects TRBV2 to TRBJ1-5; TRBD1 might be the D (6 bases). Germline V gene lookup returns CDR1 SNHLY and CDR2 FYNNEI. The CDR3 contains 13 residues. V lost 8 bases and J lost 3, with 11 bases in between. The CDR3 DNA reads TGTGCCAGCGGGAGACAGGTCAATCAGCCCCAGCATTTT. Translating gives CASGRQVNQPQHF.

The chain employs TRBV30 and TRBJ1-6; 9 bases are a match to TRBD1. Germline trimming cut 8 bases from V and 10 bases from J; bases unmatched to any gene: 6. CDR1 GTSNPN and CDR2 SVGIG come from the germline V gene (reference sequence). CDR3 length: 12 amino acids. CDR3 protein: CAGRDRVSPLHF. Written as DNA, the CDR3 is TGTGCCGGAAGGGACAGGGTATCACCCCTCCACTTT.

CDR3 sequence: CASSLGRGVNTEAFF. CDR3 nucleotide sequence: TGTGCCAGCAGCCTCGGGAGGGGGGTAAACACTGAAGCTTTCTTT. The chain combines TRBV5-5 with TRBJ1-1; D might be TRBD1 (6 bases). There are 15 residues in the CDR3. The germline V gene has CDR1 SGHKS and CDR2 YYEKEE (reference sequence). V lost 4 bases, J lost 2 bases, and 15 bases lay in between.

The chain's CDR3 is CASSPTTQGLVTEAFF. DNA for the CDR3: TGTGCCAGCTCACCAACTACTCAGGGGCTAGTCACTGAAGCTTTCTTT. This chain links TRBV18 with TRBJ1-1; possible D gene TRBD1, 6 bases. The germline V gene encodes CDR1 KGHSH and CDR2 LQKENI. V was shortened by 2 bases and J by 4 bases, with 17 bases between the two germline ends. This CDR3 spans 16 amino acids. The full variable domain, rest sourced from reference TRBV18 and TRBJ1-1, is NAGVMQNPRHLVRRRGQEARLRCSPMKGHSHVYWYRQLPEEGLKFMVYLQKENIIDESGMPKERFSAEFPKEGPSILRIQQVVRGDSAAYFCASSPTTQGLVTEAFFGQGTRLTVV.

This clone was seen only once. The chain combines TRBV3-1 (or the pseudogene TRBV3-2) with TRBJ1-3; D is ambiguous. This CDR3 contains 14 residues. Germline assignment: CDR1 LGHDT and CDR2 YNNKEL (reference sequence). V lost 2 bases to trimming and J lost 8 bases, with 13 bases between them. The CDR3 spells CASSQPGKGDTIYF. The CDR3, as DNA: TGTGCCAGCAGCCAACCCGGGAAGGGTGACACCATATATTTT.

The V and J genes are TRBV4-1 and TRBJ2-7; the match to TRBD1 covers 7 bases. This CDR3 has 17 residues. Germline CDR1 and CDR2: MGHRA and YSYEKL. V trimming: 0 bases; J trimming: 0 bases; junction bases outside the gene matches: 8. As DNA, the CDR3 is TGCGCCAGCAGCCAAGAAAGAACAGGGGTAAGCTCCTACGAGCAGTACTTC. Protein sequence: CASSQERTGVSSYEQYF.

V usage is TRBV24-1 and J usage is TRBJ2-3; 8 bases map to TRBD2. CDR3 length equals 14 residues. J lost 5 bases, V lost 5 bases, and 5 bases had no gene match. The germline gives CDR1 KGHDR, CDR2 SFDVKD. The chain's CDR3 is CATSAAGEGDTQYF. In nucleotides, the CDR3 is TGTGCCACCAGTGCAGCGGGAGAAGGAGATACGCAGTATTTT.

J is TRBJ1-2 and V is TRBV9, with TRBD1 matching over 7 bases. The V gene end was trimmed by 4 bases and the J gene end by 3 bases; junction bases not matched to a gene: 12. This CDR3 is 16 amino acids long. CDR1 SGDLS and CDR2 YYNGEE come from the germline V gene. In nucleotides, the CDR3 is TGTGCCAGCAGCAACCGATTAGGGGGCTCGGACTATGGCTACACCTTC. The encoded protein is CASSNRLGGSDYGYTF.

The V and J genes are TRBV5-4 and TRBJ2-5, with TRBD1 identical over 10 bases. The CDR3 is 13 residues long. The ends lost 4 bases at V and 5 bases at J; junction bases unmatched: 2. Per the germline V gene, CDR1 is SGHNT and CDR2 is YYREEE (reference sequence). CDR3 in amino acids: CASSDRGRETQYF. The CDR3 bases are TGTGCCAGCAGCGACAGGGGGCGGGAGACCCAGTACTTC. The full variable domain, its missing parts supplied by reference TRBV5-4 and TRBJ2-5, is ETGVTQSPTHLIKTRGQQVTLRCSSQSGHNTVSWYQQALGQGPQFIFQYYREEENGRGNFPPRFSGLQFPNYSSELNVNALELDDSALYLCASSDRGRETQYFGPGTRLLVL.